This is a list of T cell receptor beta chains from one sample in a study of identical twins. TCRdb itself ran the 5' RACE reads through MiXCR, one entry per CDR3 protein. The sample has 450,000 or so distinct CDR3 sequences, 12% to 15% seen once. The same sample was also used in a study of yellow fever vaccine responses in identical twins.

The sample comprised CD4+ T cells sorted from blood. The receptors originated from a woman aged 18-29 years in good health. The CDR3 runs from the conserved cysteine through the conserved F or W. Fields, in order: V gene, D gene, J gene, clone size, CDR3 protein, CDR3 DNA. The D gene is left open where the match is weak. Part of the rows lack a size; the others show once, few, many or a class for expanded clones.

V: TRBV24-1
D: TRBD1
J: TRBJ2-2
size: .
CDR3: CATRTGGSGELFF
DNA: TGTGCCACCAGAACAGGGGGTAGCGGGGAGCTGTTTTTT

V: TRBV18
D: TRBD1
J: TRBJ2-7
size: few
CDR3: CASSRETGASYEQYF
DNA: TGTGCCAGCTCACGGGAGACAGGGGCCTCCTACGAGCAGTACTTC

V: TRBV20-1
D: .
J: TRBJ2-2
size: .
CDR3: CSASITGAGELFF
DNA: TGCAGTGCTAGTATTACGGGAGCCGGGGAGCTGTTTTTT

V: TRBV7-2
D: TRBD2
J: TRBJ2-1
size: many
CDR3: CASSLVGTSPYNEQFF
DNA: TGTGCCAGCAGCTTAGTTGGGACTAGCCCCTACAATGAGCAGTTCTTC

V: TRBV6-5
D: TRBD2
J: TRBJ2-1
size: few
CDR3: CASSSGTSGSSYNEQFF
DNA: TGTGCCAGCAGTTCCGGGACTAGCGGGTCCTCCTACAATGAGCAGTTCTTC

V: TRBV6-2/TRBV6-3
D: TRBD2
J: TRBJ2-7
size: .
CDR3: CASTWTSGKMRSYEQYF
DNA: TGTGCCAGCACCTGGACTAGCGGGAAGATGAGGTCCTACGAGCAGTACTTC

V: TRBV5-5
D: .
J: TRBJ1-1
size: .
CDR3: CASSLMGGQGEAFF
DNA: TGTGCCAGCAGCTTGATGGGGGGGCAAGGTGAAGCTTTCTTT

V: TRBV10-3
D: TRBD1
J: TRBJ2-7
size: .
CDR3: CAISDMRQGYEQYF
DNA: TGTGCCATCAGTGATATGAGACAGGGGTACGAGCAGTACTTC

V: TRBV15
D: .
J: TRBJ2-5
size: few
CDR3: CATSRGTGTRNQETQYF
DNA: TGTGCCACCAGCAGAGGGACAGGGACTAGAAACCAAGAGACCCAGTACTTC

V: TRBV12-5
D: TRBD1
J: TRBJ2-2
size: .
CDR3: CASGPADRGSTGELFF
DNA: TGTGCTAGTGGCCCAGCGGACAGGGGGTCGACCGGGGAGCTGTTTTTT

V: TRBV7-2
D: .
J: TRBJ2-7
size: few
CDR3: CASSLRDHTYEQYF
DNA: TGTGCCAGCAGCCTCCGGGACCACACTTACGAGCAGTACTTC

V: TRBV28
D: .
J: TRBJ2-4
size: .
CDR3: CATTGPLPPIQYF
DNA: TGTGCCACAACGGGCCCCCTACCACCCATTCAGTACTTC

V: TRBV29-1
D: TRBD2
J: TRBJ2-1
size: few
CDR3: CSVNTGTSGTSSYNEQFF
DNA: TGCAGCGTAAACACCGGGACTAGCGGGACCAGCTCCTACAATGAGCAGTTCTTC

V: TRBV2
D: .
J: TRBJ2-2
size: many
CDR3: CASSEARAGELFF
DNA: TGTGCCAGCAGTGAAGCGAGGGCCGGGGAGCTGTTTTTT

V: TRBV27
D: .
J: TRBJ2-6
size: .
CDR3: CASGSGTSGANVLTF
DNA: TGTGCCAGCGGGTCAGGGACGTCTGGGGCCAACGTCCTGACTTTC

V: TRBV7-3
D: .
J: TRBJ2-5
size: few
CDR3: CASSLSGGGHQETQYF
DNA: TGTGCCAGCAGCTTATCGGGTGGGGGGCACCAAGAGACCCAGTACTTC

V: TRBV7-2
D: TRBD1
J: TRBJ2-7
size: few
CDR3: CASSSGPGQDYYEQYF
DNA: TGTGCCAGCAGCTCCGGACCGGGACAGGATTACTACGAGCAGTACTTC